A selection of T cell receptor beta chains follows, all from one sample in a study of cytomegalovirus exposure and HLA in healthy donors. Profiled with immunoSEQ multiplex PCR; TCRdb holds only in-frame clones, not every one. The table records under 200,000 clones, about 80% of them present only once. Specimen: PBMCs. The receptors here all came from a man aged 45 to 65 in good health and CMV-seropositive. CDR3s include the opening cysteine and the closing phenylalanine or tryptophan. The order of the fields is D gene, J gene, clone size, V gene, CDR3 protein, CDR3 DNA. The D gene is left open where the match is weak. The size entry is marked missing in some rows and otherwise reads once, few, many or a size class.

D gene: TRBD1; J gene: TRBJ2-2; clone size: once; V gene: TRBV11-2; CDR3 protein: CASSRLDRSNTGELFF; CDR3 DNA: TGTGCCAGCAGCCGGCTGGACAGGTCGAACACCGGGGAGCTGTTTTTT
D gene: NA; J gene: TRBJ1-3; clone size: NA; V gene: TRBV11-2; CDR3 protein: CASSSYRGGSGNTIYF; CDR3 DNA: TGTGCCAGCAGCTCATATCGAGGGGGTTCCGGAAACACCATATATTTT
D gene: TRBD1; J gene: TRBJ2-2; clone size: NA; V gene: TRBV9; CDR3 protein: CASSVGTEGSTGELFF; CDR3 DNA: TGTGCCAGCAGCGTGGGGACAGAGGGATCCACCGGGGAGCTGTTTTTT
D gene: NA; J gene: TRBJ2-2; clone size: NA; V gene: TRBV27; CDR3 protein: CASSSSWGQANTGELFF; CDR3 DNA: TGTGCCAGCAGCAGTAGTTGGGGGCAGGCGAACACCGGGGAGCTGTTTTTT
D gene: TRBD1; J gene: TRBJ1-2; clone size: NA; V gene: TRBV25-1; CDR3 protein: CASSEDGQVRGYTF; CDR3 DNA: TGTGCCAGCAGTGAAGACGGACAGGTTCGTGGCTACACCTTC
D gene: TRBD2; J gene: TRBJ2-2; clone size: NA; V gene: TRBV4-1; CDR3 protein: CASSQDVAGRYGELFF; CDR3 DNA: TGCGCCAGCAGCCAAGACGTAGCGGGGAGGTACGGGGAGCTGTTTTTT
D gene: TRBD1; J gene: TRBJ1-6; clone size: NA; V gene: TRBV9; CDR3 protein: CASSGGTGTSNSPLHF; CDR3 DNA: TGTGCCAGCAGCGGGGGGACAGGGACCTCTAATTCACCCCTCCACTTT
D gene: NA; J gene: TRBJ2-1; clone size: NA; V gene: TRBV25-1; CDR3 protein: CASSEGSYGQFF; CDR3 DNA: TGTGCCAGCAGTGAAGGGAGTTACGGGCAGTTCTTC
D gene: NA; J gene: TRBJ1-4; clone size: NA; V gene: TRBV14; CDR3 protein: CASSQGGSGEKLFF; CDR3 DNA: TGTGCCAGCAGCCAAGGTGGCTCTGGTGAAAAACTGTTTTTT
D gene: NA; J gene: TRBJ1-2; clone size: NA; V gene: TRBV4-3; CDR3 protein: CASSPDTSYGYTF; CDR3 DNA: TGCGCCAGCAGCCCCGATACATCTTATGGCTACACCTTC